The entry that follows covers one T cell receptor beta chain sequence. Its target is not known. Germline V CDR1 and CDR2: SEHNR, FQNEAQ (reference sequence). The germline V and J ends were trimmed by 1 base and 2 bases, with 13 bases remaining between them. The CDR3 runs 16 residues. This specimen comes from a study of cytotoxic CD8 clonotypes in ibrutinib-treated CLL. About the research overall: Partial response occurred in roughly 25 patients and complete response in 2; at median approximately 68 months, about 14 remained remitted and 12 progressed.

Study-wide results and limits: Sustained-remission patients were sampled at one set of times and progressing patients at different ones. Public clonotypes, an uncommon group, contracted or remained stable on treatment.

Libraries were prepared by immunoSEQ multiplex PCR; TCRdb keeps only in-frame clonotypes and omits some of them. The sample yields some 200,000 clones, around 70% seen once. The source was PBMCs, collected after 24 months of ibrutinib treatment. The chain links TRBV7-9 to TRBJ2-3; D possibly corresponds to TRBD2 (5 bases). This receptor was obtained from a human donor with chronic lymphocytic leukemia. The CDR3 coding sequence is TGTGCCAGCAGCTTAGACGTCGGCGGGCTCACAGATACGCAGTATTTT. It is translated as CASSLDVGGLTDTQYF. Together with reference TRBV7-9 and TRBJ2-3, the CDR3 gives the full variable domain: DTGVSQNPRHKITKRGQNVTFRCDPISEHNRLYWYRQTLGQGPEFLTYFQNEAQLEKSRLLSDRFSAERPKGSFSTLEIQRTEQGDSAMYLCASSLDVGGLTDTQYFGPGTRLTVL.